These 32 T cell receptor beta chains were sequenced from one sample in a study of T cell responses to AZD1222 COVID-19 vaccine. The data were produced by immunoSEQ multiplex PCR, yet TCRdb's version contains in-frame clones alone and is incomplete. The sample lists fewer than 20,000 clones; 85% to 90% were seen once. This sample comprised peripheral blood, obtained 28 days after the second AZD1222 dose. The receptors here all came from an adult who received the AZD1222 COVID-19 vaccine.

The CDR3 region is CASSTGTQETQYF. The DNA of the CDR3 is TGTGCCAGTAGCACCGGGACTCAAGAGACCCAGTACTTC. This chain connects TRBV19 to TRBJ2-5; D is perhaps TRBD2 (6 bases). Trimming cost V 6 bases and J 2 bases, with 10 bases left between them. The length of the CDR3 is 13 residues. Germline V gives CDR1 LNHDA, CDR2 SQIVND (reference sequence).

The chain combines TRBV28 with TRBJ2-7, with TRBD2 identical over 11 bases. The CDR3 totals 13 residues. With 4 bases clipped from V and 6 bases from J, the junction kept 2 bases outside the gene matches. Germline CDR1 MDHEN, CDR2 SYDVKM. Here the CDR3 reads CASSSGTSGEQYF. The CDR3, as DNA: TGTGCCAGCAGTTCCGGGACTAGCGGCGAGCAGTACTTC.

The chain has TRBV7-3 and TRBJ2-5; D is possibly TRBD1 or TRBD2 (5 bases each). CDR3 length: 14 amino acids. Trimming left V 2 bases short and J 4 bases short, with 11 bases between. Germline V lookup: CDR1 SGHTA, CDR2 FQGTGA. The CDR3 DNA reads TGTGCCAGCAGCTTAGGGGGTACGGGAGAGACCCAGTACTTC. Translation gives CASSLGGTGETQYF.

This clone is medium-sized by share. In nucleotides, the CDR3 is TGTGCCAGCAGCCACCAGAACAATGAGCAGTTCTTC. Protein: CASSHQNNEQFF. V gene TRBV7-9 combines with J gene TRBJ2-1; unclear D gene. The CDR3 length is 12 residues. CDR1 and CDR2 from the germline V gene are SEHNR and FQNEAQ (reference sequence). V lost 5 bases and J 5 bases, leaving 7 bases between the germline ends. The full variable domain, completed using reference TRBV7-9 and TRBJ2-1, is DTGVSQNPRHKITKRGQNVTFRCDPISEHNRLYWYRQTLGQGPEFLTYFQNEAQLEKSRLLSDRFSAERPKGSFSTLEIQRTEQGDSAMYLCASSHQNNEQFFGPGTRLTVL.

The chain combines TRBV28 with TRBJ1-2; tentative D call: TRBD1 (6 bases). The CDR3 is made up of 16 amino acids. The ends were cut back, 5 bases at V and 0 bases at J, with 16 bases in the middle. The germline V gene has CDR1 MDHEN and CDR2 SYDVKM. CDR3 region: CASSGGSDRTNYGYTF. DNA for the CDR3: TGTGCCAGCAGTGGGGGTAGTGACAGGACTAACTATGGCTACACCTTC.

The V call is TRBV5-1, the J call TRBJ2-7; 12 nucleotides align to TRBD2. Germline lookup yields CDR1 SGHRS and CDR2 YFSETQ. The V gene end was trimmed by 3 bases and the J gene end by 5 bases; junction bases not matched to a gene: 12. The length of the CDR3 is 17 residues. This chain's CDR3 is CASSSGLAGMFSDEQYF. CDR3 coding DNA: TGCGCCAGCAGCTCCGGACTAGCGGGAATGTTCTCAGACGAGCAGTACTTC.

V and J are TRBV6-5 and TRBJ1-6; TRBD1 matches at 8 bases. V shed 6 bases, J shed 12 bases, and the junction held 10 bases outside the gene matches. CDR3 length: 14 residues. Per the germline V gene, CDR1 is MNHEY and CDR2 is SVGAGI. CDR3 nucleotide sequence: TGTGCCAGCAGACGCAGGGGGCGCCTTCAACCCCTCCACTTT. Protein: CASRRRGRLQPLHF.

In this sample, this clone turned up once. This rearrangement joins TRBV5-1 to TRBJ1-1, with 9 bases identical to TRBD1. The CDR3 consists of 13 residues. CDR1 is SGHRS and CDR2 is YFSETQ in the germline V gene. With 4 bases clipped from V and 6 bases from J, the junction kept 4 bases outside the gene matches. The CDR3 DNA is TGCGCCAGCAGCGTACAGGGGGCGGCTGAAGCTTTCTTT. Residues: CASSVQGAAEAFF.

The chain is built from TRBV4-1 and TRBJ2-3; TRBD1 or TRBD2 may be the D gene (5 bases each). From germline, CDR1 is MGHRA and CDR2 YSYEKL. V lost 1 base, J lost 6 bases, and 20 bases lay in between. The CDR3 runs 17 residues. Written as DNA, the CDR3 is TGCGCCAGCAGCCAAGGTGACGGGACCCGGCTGAGGGATACGCAGTATTTT. It is translated as CASSQGDGTRLRDTQYF.

The chain joins TRBV5-6 to TRBJ2-2; 9 nucleotides agree with TRBD2. The CDR3 contains 15 residues. The V gene end was trimmed by 6 bases and the J gene end by 5 bases; junction bases not matched to a gene: 8. Germline lookup yields CDR1 SGHDT and CDR2 YYEEEE. This CDR3 is CASTWTSEMTGELFF. The CDR3, as DNA: TGTGCCAGCACCTGGACTAGCGAGATGACCGGGGAGCTGTTTTTT.

The chain recombines TRBV6-6 with TRBJ1-6, with TRBD1 as a possible D gene (5 bases). Trimming took off 6 bases at V and 6 bases at J, with 12 bases between the two ends. This CDR3 is built from 14 residues. Germline loops: CDR1 MNHNY, CDR2 SVGAGI (reference sequence). In DNA form, the CDR3 reads TGTGCCAGCAGCCGGGACGCCTTTAATTCACCCCTCCACTTT. Its protein product is CASSRDAFNSPLHF.

This chain uses TRBV6-5 with TRBJ2-3; 8 nucleotides match TRBD1. With 7 bases clipped from V and 4 bases from J, the junction kept 7 bases outside the gene matches. Germline CDR1 MNHEY, CDR2 SVGAGI. The CDR3 totals 14 residues. The CDR3 bases are TGTGCCAGCACAAGGACAGGGAGGTCAGATACGCAGTATTTT. The encoded protein is CASTRTGRSDTQYF.

V gene TRBV19 combines with J gene TRBJ1-4, with a possible D match to TRBD1 (6 bases). The CDR3 has 15 residues. Germline V gene sequence: CDR1 LNHDA, CDR2 SQIVND (reference sequence). The V gene lost 1 base and the J gene lost 5 bases, with 11 bases spanning the gap. In nucleotides, the CDR3 is TGTGCCAGTAGTATAGCGCGGACAGAAAATGAAAAACTGTTTTTT. As protein: CASSIARTENEKLFF.

V and J are TRBV21-1 and TRBJ1-2; the table's D call, TRBD1, has no DNA check behind it. TRBV21-1 is a listed pseudogene. CDR3 length equals 16 residues. CDR3 bases: TGTGCCAGCAGCAAAGATGGAAACAGGGGAGGAAATGGCTACACCTTC. Translated, it gives CASSKDGNRGGNGYTF.

V is TRBV29-1 and J is TRBJ2-1; 16 bases align to TRBD2. With 5 bases clipped from V and 5 bases from J, the junction kept 15 bases outside the gene matches. Germline CDR1 and CDR2: SQVTM and ANQGSEA. CDR3 size: 19 residues. Written as DNA, the CDR3 is TGCAGCGTTTGGGACTCAGGGGGACTAGCGGGAGGGCCTAACAATGAGCAGTTCTTC. Amino acids: CSVWDSGGLAGGPNNEQFF.

The chain couples TRBV6-5 to TRBJ2-1; 14 bases are shared with TRBD2. The V gene end was trimmed by 6 bases and the J gene end by 7 bases; junction bases not matched to a gene: 5. The germline V gene encodes CDR1 MNHEY and CDR2 SVGAGI. This CDR3 spans 15 amino acids. The CDR3 loop is CASSYGLAGGNEQFF. In nucleotides, the CDR3 is TGTGCCAGCAGCTACGGACTAGCGGGGGGTAATGAGCAGTTCTTC.

This rearrangement joins TRBV9 to TRBJ1-5; 7 nucleotides align to TRBD1. The CDR3 is 17 amino acids. The V and J ends lost 5 bases and 0 bases, in that order; junction bases with no gene match: 11. Germline lookup yields CDR1 SGDLS and CDR2 YYNGEE. This CDR3 is CASRADRSFYSNQPQHF. DNA of the CDR3: TGTGCCAGCAGAGCGGACAGGAGCTTTTATAGCAATCAGCCCCAGCATTTT.

The V and J genes are TRBV4-1 and TRBJ1-1; 10 nucleotides match TRBD1. The CDR3 consists of 17 residues. V shed 4 bases and J 2 bases; nucleotides not matched to a gene: 10. Germline V gene sequence: CDR1 MGHRA, CDR2 YSYEKL. DNA of the CDR3: TGCGCCAGCAGCCCTTTGACGGGACAGGGGCTCAACACTGAAGCTTTCTTT. It yields the protein CASSPLTGQGLNTEAFF.

V gene TRBV7-8 combines with J gene TRBJ1-5; possibly TRBD1 for D (5 bases). Germline V gene data show CDR1 as SGHVS and CDR2 as FQNEAQ. V lost 1 base to trimming and J lost 2 bases, with 9 bases between them. The CDR3 extends over 15 amino acids. The CDR3, as DNA: TGTGCCAGCAGCTTAGGCAGAGGGGGCAATCAGCCCCAGCATTTT. This gives the protein CASSLGRGGNQPQHF.

In nucleotides, the CDR3 is TGTGCCAGCAGTTCCCAGGGACAGCCCCAGCATTTT. Amino acids: CASSSQGQPQHF. The V call is TRBV6-5, the J call TRBJ1-5, with D possibly matching TRBD1 (5 bases). The germline CDR1 and CDR2 sequences are MNHEY and SVGAGI. The ends were cut back, 4 bases at V and 7 bases at J, with 8 bases in the middle. The CDR3 is 12 residues long.

This chain connects TRBV25-1 to TRBJ2-7, with D uncertain. The germline V and J ends were trimmed by 3 bases and 0 bases, with 3 bases remaining between them. Germline lookup yields CDR1 MGHDK and CDR2 SYGVNS. The CDR3 is 12 amino acids. The CDR3 loop is CASSDNSYEQYV. The CDR3 bases are TGTGCCAGCAGTGACAACTCCTACGAGCAGTACGTC.

This rearrangement joins TRBV5-1 to TRBJ2-7; D is perhaps TRBD2 (5 bases). The V gene lost 0 bases and the J gene lost 7 bases, with 26 bases spanning the gap. This CDR3 contains 18 residues. CDR1 and CDR2 (germline): SGHRS, YFSETQ. The DNA for the CDR3 is TGCGCCAGCAGCTTGGCCTTCGGTGGGGTCGGAGGAGTAAGGGAGCAGTACTTC. It is translated as CASSLAFGGVGGVREQYF. Based on the CDR3 plus reference TRBV5-1 and TRBJ2-7, the full variable domain is KAGVTQTPRYLIKTRGQQVTLSCSPISGHRSVSWYQQTPGQGLQFLFEYFSETQRNKGNFPGRFSGRQFSNSRSEMNVSTLELGDSALYLCASSLAFGGVGGVREQYFGPGTRLTVT.

A single count supports this clone. The V gene is TRBV12-3 or TRBV12-4, the J gene TRBJ1-3; no firm D call. The CDR3 runs to 13 residues. Trimming took off 4 bases at V and 7 bases at J, with 11 bases between the two ends. CDR3 loop: CASSSGLGNTIYF. CDR3 sequence (DNA): TGTGCCAGCAGTTCCGGCCTTGGGAACACCATATATTTT.

The genes are TRBV6-1 and TRBJ2-7; 9 bases fit TRBD1. The V gene end was trimmed by 3 bases and the J gene end by 0 bases; junction bases not matched to a gene: 9. Germline CDR1 MNHNS, CDR2 SASEGT. The CDR3 runs to 17 residues. The CDR3 spells CASSELGTGINSYEQYF. The CDR3 nucleotides read TGTGCCAGCAGTGAGTTAGGGACAGGGATTAACTCCTACGAGCAGTACTTC.

There are a few counts of this clone. The chain joins TRBV25-1 to TRBJ1-5; D not resolved. The germline CDR1 and CDR2 sequences are MGHDK and SYGVNS. CDR3 size: 13 residues. V lost 1 base to trimming and J lost 5 bases, with 6 bases between them. CDR3 sequence reads: CASSESPHQPQHF. The CDR3 DNA reads TGTGCCAGCAGTGAATCGCCACATCAGCCCCAGCATTTT.

This clone was recorded a few times. The CDR3 is CASSYSGNHNQPQHF. As DNA, the CDR3 is TGTGCCAGCAGTTACTCAGGGAACCACAATCAGCCCCAGCATTTT. This chain uses TRBV6-5 with TRBJ1-5, with D unclear. Germline V gene lookup returns CDR1 MNHEY and CDR2 SVGAGI. The CDR3 is made up of 15 amino acids. Trimming stripped 0 bases from V and 3 bases from J, with 9 bases between.

The count of this clone is one. This chain links TRBV14 with TRBJ2-7, with a weak D call TRBD1 (6 bases). V was trimmed by 3 bases and J by 3 bases, leaving 9 bases between them. CDR1 is SGHDN, CDR2 FVKESK, per germline. The CDR3 has 13 residues. In nucleotides, the CDR3 is TGTGCCAGCAGCCATAAACAGGGCTACGAGCAGTACTTC. It is translated as CASSHKQGYEQYF.

J is TRBJ2-7 and V is TRBV10-2, with TRBD1 matching 8 bases. This CDR3 region has 12 residues. With 7 bases clipped from V and 7 bases from J, the junction kept 6 bases outside the gene matches. CDR1 is WSHSY, CDR2 SAAADI, per germline. Written as DNA, the CDR3 is TGCGCCAGCAATGACAGGGGAAGGGAGCAGTACTTC. Translating it yields CASNDRGREQYF.

The rearrangement links TRBV11-2 to TRBJ2-3; 10 nucleotides line up with TRBD1. The CDR3 is made up of 16 amino acids. Germline CDR1 is SGHAT and CDR2 is FQNNGV. J lost 3 bases, V lost 3 bases, and 6 bases had no gene match. DNA for the CDR3: TGTGCCAGCAGCTTCGACAGGGGGCTGTTTACAGATACGCAGTATTTT. It codes for CASSFDRGLFTDTQYF.

V and J are TRBV10-3 and TRBJ1-5; no clear D gene. Deletions cut 3 bases from V and 4 bases from J, with 7 bases between. Germline assignment: CDR1 ENHRY and CDR2 SYGVKD. The CDR3 is 13 residues long. CDR3 nucleotides: TGTGCCATCAGTGAAGGGCCAAATCAGCCCCAGCATTTT. Residues: CAISEGPNQPQHF.

The genes are TRBV4-2 and TRBJ2-5, with D unclear. CDR3 length: 16 residues. With 2 bases removed from V and 5 bases from J, the gap between germline ends came to 18 bases. Germline CDR1 and CDR2: LGHNA and YNFKEQ. CDR3 in DNA: TGTGCCAGCAGCCAATCTCTCCCCGGGCAGGCGGAGACCCAGTACTTC. Amino acid sequence: CASSQSLPGQAETQYF.

The chain carries TRBV2 and TRBJ2-3; D is perhaps TRBD2 (6 bases). V lost 7 bases and J 5 bases, leaving 16 bases between the germline ends. The CDR3 consists of 14 residues. Germline V gene sequence: CDR1 SNHLY, CDR2 FYNNEI. The CDR3 region is CASTRGGAQDTQYF. CDR3 sequence (DNA): TGTGCCAGCACCCGAGGAGGGGCTCAAGATACGCAGTATTTT.